One and the same sample provided the 15 T cell receptor beta chains below, sequenced in a study of cytomegalovirus exposure and HLA in healthy donors. The PCR used 60 Vbeta and 13 Jbeta primers. Data came from immunoSEQ multiplex PCR; TCRdb stores just in-frame clones and leaves some out. The data contain approximately 64,000 clones, around 77% of them singletons. The specimen was PBMCs. The receptors derive from a male donor in good health and CMV-seropositive.

V gene TRBV5-6 combines with J gene TRBJ1-5; 11 nucleotides agree with TRBD1. This CDR3 has 15 amino acids. The V and J ends lost 4 bases and 7 bases, in that order; junction bases with no gene match: 7. Germline V gene lookup returns CDR1 SGHDT and CDR2 YYEEEE. The DNA of the CDR3 is TGTGCCAGCAGCCAAAGGACAGGGGGCTACCAGCCCCAGCATTTT. Its translation is CASSQRTGGYQPQHF. The whole variable domain, filled in from reference TRBV5-6 and TRBJ1-5, reads DAGVTQSPTHLIKTRGQQVTLRCSPKSGHDTVSWYQQALGQGPQFIFQYYEEEERQRGNFPDRFSGHQFPNYSSELNVNALLLGDSALYLCASSQRTGGYQPQHFGDGTRLSIL.

This clone appeared a few times. The chain uses TRBV7-2 and TRBJ1-1; a possible D gene is TRBD1 (5 bases). Per germline, CDR1 SGHTA and CDR2 FQGNSA. The CDR3 covers 13 residues. V was pared by 7 bases and J by 4 bases, with 13 bases between. This chain's CDR3 is CASTRSGGTEAFF. Written as DNA, the CDR3 is TGTGCCAGCACCCGGTCCGGGGGCACTGAAGCTTTCTTT.

The chain joins TRBV7-9 to TRBJ2-7; no clear D gene. Germline CDR1 and CDR2: SEHNR and FQNEAQ (reference sequence). With 4 bases removed from V and 3 bases from J, the gap between germline ends came to 4 bases. The CDR3 length is 11 residues. The CDR3 DNA is TGTGCCAGCAGCTCCTACTACGAGCAGTACTTC. Amino acids: CASSSYYEQYF.

The chain has TRBV9 and TRBJ2-6; 11 bases line up with TRBD2. Per germline, CDR1 SGDLS and CDR2 YYNGEE. With V trimmed by 0 bases and J by 2 bases, 4 bases remained unmatched. This CDR3 spans 18 amino acids. CDR3 nucleotides: TGTGCCAGCAGCGTAGGTGCTAGCGGGGGGCCTGGGGCCAACGTCCTGACTTTC. This gives the protein CASSVGASGGPGANVLTF.

V usage is TRBV29-1 and J usage is TRBJ1-1, with D possibly matching TRBD1 (6 bases). The length of the CDR3 is 13 residues. With 3 bases removed from V and 5 bases from J, the gap between germline ends came to 13 bases. CDR1 is SQVTM, CDR2 ANQGSEA, per germline. This CDR3 reads CSVETGESTEAFF. CDR3 DNA sequence: TGCAGCGTTGAGACAGGCGAGAGTACTGAAGCTTTCTTT. The variable domain in full, with the rest retrieved from reference TRBV29-1 and TRBJ1-1, is SAVISQKPSRDICQRGTSLTIQCQVDSQVTMMFWYRQQPGQSLTLIATANQGSEATYESGFVIDKFPISRPNLTFSTLTVSNMSPEDSSIYLCSVETGESTEAFFGQGTRLTVV.

Written as DNA, the CDR3 is TGTGCCAGCAGCGGGGGGCTTGGCCTCACTGAAGCTTTCTTT. Its protein product is CASSGGLGLTEAFF. The chain joins TRBV9 to TRBJ1-1; D may be TRBD1 (6 bases). V lost 3 bases to trimming and J lost 4 bases, with 13 bases between them. Germline-derived CDR1 and CDR2 are SGDLS and YYNGEE. The CDR3 loop spans 14 amino acids. The full variable domain, its missing parts supplied by reference TRBV9 and TRBJ1-1, is DSGVTQTPKHLITATGQRVTLRCSPRSGDLSVYWYQQSLDQGLQFLIQYYNGEERAKGNILERFSAQQFPDLHSELNLSSLELGDSALYFCASSGGLGLTEAFFGQGTRLTVV.

This clone was counted only a few times. The chain links TRBV4-1 to TRBJ2-5; 9 bases line up with TRBD2. Per germline, CDR1 MGHRA and CDR2 YSYEKL. This CDR3 contains 13 residues. Losses at the gene ends were 5 bases for V and 4 bases for J; bases not matched to a gene: 2. The CDR3 DNA reads as TGCGCCAGCAGCTCGCGGGGGGGAGAGACCCAGTACTTC. This translates into CASSSRGGETQYF.

This sequence joins TRBV9 and TRBJ2-1; TRBD2 matches 7 bases. The germline V gene encodes CDR1 SGDLS and CDR2 YYNGEE. This CDR3 has 18 amino acids. The V segment lost 0 bases and the J segment 5 bases; nucleotides outside the gene matches: 14. CDR3 in DNA: TGTGCCAGCAGCGTAGTAGCAGGCGGAGCGGGGCTCAACAATGAGCAGTTCTTC. Translating gives CASSVVAGGAGLNNEQFF.

With respect to this clone: The junction departs from germline at one end; a sequencing error may be responsible. V gene TRBV19 combines with J gene TRBJ2-2; D possibly corresponds to TRBD1 (6 bases). The CDR3 is 11 residues long. Germline V gives CDR1 LNHDA, CDR2 SQIVND (reference sequence). DNA of the CDR3: TGTGCCAGTAGTAAAAATGGGGACACCCTTTTT. Encoded protein: CASSKNGDTLF.

The rearrangement uses TRBV9 and TRBJ2-5; TRBD2 aligns across 10 bases. After removal of 4 bases from V and 6 bases from J, the junction contained 9 bases not matched to a gene. The CDR3 totals 15 residues. Germline loops: CDR1 SGDLS, CDR2 YYNGEE. The CDR3 loop is CASSPIALAGKTQYF. For the CDR3, the DNA is TGTGCCAGCAGCCCTATTGCACTAGCGGGAAAGACCCAGTACTTC. Together with reference TRBV9 and TRBJ2-5, the CDR3 gives the full variable domain: DSGVTQTPKHLITATGQRVTLRCSPRSGDLSVYWYQQSLDQGLQFLIQYYNGEERAKGNILERFSAQQFPDLHSELNLSSLELGDSALYFCASSPIALAGKTQYFGPGTRLLVL.

The chain employs TRBV25-1 and TRBJ1-1, with 10 bases lining up with TRBD1. This CDR3 comprises 12 residues. V dropped 8 bases and J dropped 11; count of bases not matched to a gene: 8. Germline-derived CDR1 and CDR2 are MGHDK and SYGVNS. The CDR3 region has the DNA TGTGCCAGCGTCGCGACAGGGGGCTTGGCTTTCTTT. Residues: CASVATGGLAFF.

The chain employs TRBV21-1 and TRBJ1-5. TRBV21-1 counts as a pseudogene. This CDR3 has 16 amino acids. The CDR3 sequence is CASSKGLADSNQPQHF. CDR3 DNA: TGTGCCAGCAGCAAAGGCCTAGCAGATAGCAATCAGCCCCAGCATTTT.

The rearrangement joins TRBV18 to TRBJ1-4; maybe TRBD1 (6 bases). The V gene's germline CDR1 is KGHSH and CDR2 LQKENI. V was cut by 2 bases and J by 0 bases, with 7 bases left in between. The CDR3 is made up of 15 amino acids. CDR3 in amino acids: CASSPRTATNEKLFF. CDR3 DNA sequence: TGTGCCAGCTCACCAAGGACAGCAACTAATGAAAAACTGTTTTTT.

The rearrangement links TRBV4-1 to TRBJ2-7; TRBD1 might be the D (6 bases). Trimming shortened V by 1 base and J by 4 bases, and 14 bases separated the two germline ends. The CDR3 runs to 15 residues. Per the germline V gene, CDR1 is MGHRA and CDR2 is YSYEKL. CDR3 region: CASSQVGQKIYEQYF. In DNA form, the CDR3 reads TGCGCCAGCAGCCAAGTAGGACAGAAAATTTACGAGCAGTACTTC.

The chain combines TRBV4-2 with TRBJ2-7; D is uncertain. The V gene's germline CDR1 is LGHNA and CDR2 YNFKEQ. This CDR3 comprises 14 residues. The V end was cut by 1 base, the J end by 2 bases, with 9 bases between. The CDR3 nucleotides are TGTGCCAGCAGCCAAGTCATGGCGGCCTACGAGCAGTACTTC. It is translated as CASSQVMAAYEQYF.